This T cell receptor (beta chain) was obtained from a study of blood T cell repertoires in COVID-19. V lost 5 bases, J lost 2 bases, and 10 bases lay in between. This CDR3 is built from 14 residues. CDR1 LNHDA and CDR2 SQIVND come from the germline V gene (reference sequence). Notes on this clone: At the DNA level, this CDR3 is encoded by other sequences in the same sample as well.

As originally analysed: From reference gene primer amplification, estimates of nucleated cell counts were derived. Here immunoSEQ multiplex PCR was the method, and the copy in TCRdb shows in-frame clones only, minus some. That table supplies the V and J calls and clone size; D and trimming were determined from the DNA. The profile shows under 250,000 clones, 80% to 90% of them singletons. Recruitment covered about two dozen US areas and drew participants whose ages spanned roughly 18 to 100 years. Grouping used clinical history reported by participants in a survey and questionnaire. The chain recombines TRBV19 with TRBJ1-3; tentative D call: TRBD1 (6 bases). Sequencing was performed on PBMCs or T cells enriched from blood (not recorded which). The sequence came from a woman aged 25 to 39 with acute COVID-19. The CDR3 DNA is TGTGCCAGTAGTCGGGGGGGCGCTGGAAACACCATATATTTT. Protein: CASSRGGAGNTIYF.